Listed below are T cell receptor beta chains from one sample, sequenced in a study of shared clonotypes between healthy human individuals. Here immunoSEQ multiplex PCR was the method, and the copy in TCRdb shows in-frame clones only, minus some. Among 550,000 to 800,000 clones, around two thirds were seen once, and the ten largest hold less than 2%. Input material: memory CD4+ T cells sorted from blood. These receptors were obtained from a woman aged 30 to 39 in good health. Each CDR3 is given without its conserved first and last residue. The order of the fields is CDR3 length, V gene, clone size, CDR3 protein. A row's size may be missing; if present it is once, few, many or a size class.

>12|TRBV6-4|once
ASSEGQGPGELF
>15|TRBV28|NA
ASSFAGVAGAVHEQF
>13|TRBV2|NA
ASSEGGIGNQPQH
>13|TRBV2|NA
ASSKLAGGPNEQF
>14|TRBV11-3|NA
ASSLEGTGGGGEQF
>12|TRBV2|once
ASSEMWPGPEQF
>13|TRBV4-1|NA
ASSQDRVGSYEQY
>13|TRBV7-8|NA
ASSPLAGVRETQY
>12|TRBV11-2|NA
ASSITPGSTEAF
>13|TRBV5-1|NA
ASSTGGSSYNEQF
>11|TRBV15|NA
ATSSVGGVGYT
>13|TRBV27|NA
ASSLTSGIQETQY
>12|TRBV29-1|NA
SVAQGLGNQPQH
>12|TRBV19|once
ASSSRDRTYEQY
>12|TRBV11-2|NA
ASLPLLAGGEQF
>14|TRBV2|NA
ASSAHGQGSSYEQY
>13|TRBV7-9|NA
ASSLGQGSAYEQY
>11|TRBV27|once
ASTKREGHEQF
>14|TRBV6-5|few
ASSFLALRNTGELF
>12|TRBV28|few
ASSSRRPNTEAF
>12|TRBV28|NA
ASSLPGQNYGYT
>13|TRBV5-6|once
ASSLGTGGADTQY
>14|TRBV5-5|few
ASRPWWESSYNEQF
>16|TRBV7-3|NA
ASSPRRTQYSGANVLT
>14|TRBV5-4|NA
ASSLSGFLAKNIQY
>10|TRBV10-3|NA
ATQDPGHEQF
>14|TRBV30|NA
AWRKLGRSSNQPQH
>11|TRBV28|NA
ASSLGNNQPQH